Shown below are 5 T cell receptor beta chains from a single sample sequenced in a study of technical replicates of blood from a handful of donors. Some clones are missing from TCRdb's copy, which holds only in-frame ones; the method was immunoSEQ multiplex PCR. Seen here are roughly 48,000 clones, 80% to 95% observed once, and the top ten hold 3.9%. Sequencing was carried out using PBMCs. These TCRs come from a human donor in good health. Some clones in this sample may be carry-over from other donors' samples.

The genes are TRBV9 and TRBJ1-5; 8 positions match TRBD1. The V gene end was trimmed by 10 bases and the J gene end by 6 bases; junction bases not matched to a gene: 12. The germline gives CDR1 SGDLS, CDR2 YYNGEE. The CDR3 length is 14 residues. CDR3: CASGAGGASQPQHF. DNA of the CDR3: TGTGCCTCCGGGGCAGGGGGCGCCTCTCAGCCCCAGCATTTT.

The chain recombines TRBV7-9 with TRBJ2-2, with D tentatively TRBD2 (6 bases). The CDR3 extends over 17 amino acids. The ends were cut back, 4 bases at V and 1 base at J, with 16 bases in the middle. In germline, CDR1 is SEHNR, CDR2 FQNEAQ (reference sequence). The CDR3 spells CASSSPIGAGNTGELFF. Written as DNA, the CDR3 is TGTGCCAGCAGCTCCCCCATAGGAGCGGGGAACACCGGGGAGCTGTTTTTT. Using reference TRBV7-9 and TRBJ2-2 for the parts outside the CDR3, the full variable domain is DTGVSQNPRHKITKRGQNVTFRCDPISEHNRLYWYRQTLGQGPEFLTYFQNEAQLEKSRLLSDRFSAERPKGSFSTLEIQRTEQGDSAMYLCASSSPIGAGNTGELFFGEGSRLTVL.

This clone was seen just once. The J gene is TRBJ2-5, the V gene TRBV5-6, with no clear D. CDR1 and CDR2 (germline): SGHDT, YYEEEE. V shed 4 bases and J shed 2 bases, with 15 bases lying between them. The CDR3 is made up of 15 amino acids. CDR3 sequence (DNA): TGTGCCAGCAGCCCGCGAGGCCCGGGTCAAGAGACCCAGTACTTC. It encodes CASSPRGPGQETQYF.

This chain connects TRBV18 to TRBJ2-1; the match to TRBD2 covers 7 bases. Germline V lookup: CDR1 KGHSH, CDR2 LQKENI. The V gene end was trimmed by 3 bases and the J gene end by 10 bases; junction bases not matched to a gene: 6. The CDR3 is 13 amino acids. CDR3 region: CASSPPWGLEQFF. The DNA for the CDR3 is TGTGCCAGCTCACCCCCCTGGGGACTAGAGCAGTTCTTC.

The CDR3 here is CASSVVSGRYNEQFF. In DNA form, the CDR3 reads TGTGCCAGCAGCGTAGTTAGCGGGAGGTACAATGAGCAGTTCTTC. V gene TRBV9 combines with J gene TRBJ2-1, with 10 bases fitting TRBD2. The trim removed 0 bases at V and 4 bases at J, leaving 1 base unmatched. The CDR3 is 15 amino acids. CDR1 is SGDLS, CDR2 YYNGEE, per germline.